The 5 T cell receptor beta chains reported below all come from one sample, sequenced in a study of blood T cell repertoires in COVID-19. The repertoire was sequenced with immunoSEQ multiplex PCR; TCRdb's copy has only in-frame clones and lacks some. The sample holds under 120,000 clones, approximately 85% seen once. Sequenced: peripheral blood. The source of these receptors is a human donor in a cohort sampled during active COVID-19.

The chain employs TRBV3-1 (or the pseudogene TRBV3-2) and TRBJ1-4, with D possibly being TRBD1 (6 bases). The CDR3 has 14 amino acids. Trimming stripped 4 bases from V and 8 bases from J, with 14 bases between. CDR1 LGHDT and CDR2 YNNKEL come from the germline V gene (reference sequence). The CDR3 bases are TGTGCCAGCAGCCCCCGACAGGTAGAAGAAAAACTGTTTTTT. Encoded protein: CASSPRQVEEKLFF.

This clone has a single count. The chain uses TRBV7-2 and TRBJ1-6; 7 nucleotides match TRBD1. Germline loops: CDR1 SGHTA, CDR2 FQGNSA. This CDR3 contains 14 residues. The J segment lost 10 bases and the V segment lost 1 base, leaving 4 bases of the junction unmatched. In nucleotides, the CDR3 is TGTGCCAGCAGCTTAGAGGGGGCGCGCTCACCCCTCCACTTT. This codes for CASSLEGARSPLHF. Full variable domain (outside the CDR3, taken from reference TRBV7-2 and TRBJ1-6): GAGVSQSPSNKVTEKGKDVELRCDPISGHTALYWYRQSLGQGLEFLIYFQGNSAPDKSGLPSDRFSAERTGGSVSTLTIQRTQQEDSAVYLCASSLEGARSPLHFGNGTRLTVT.

The V call is TRBV10-3, the J call TRBJ1-5; D possibly corresponds to TRBD1 (6 bases). The V end lost 7 bases, the J end lost 5 bases, and 15 bases lay between the germline ends. There are 14 residues in the CDR3. CDR1 is ENHRY, CDR2 SYGVKD, per germline. The CDR3 DNA is TGTGCCATCAACTCACGGGGGGGCGATCAGCCCCAGCATTTT. Its translation: CAINSRGGDQPQHF.

CDR3 DNA: TGTGCCAGCAGCCCGCGGACAGGGGCAGGGGGAAAACTGTTTTTT. It translates to CASSPRTGAGGKLFF. The rearrangement uses TRBV7-9 and TRBJ1-4; 9 bases fit TRBD1. The CDR3 contains 15 residues. CDR1 and CDR2 from the germline V gene are SEHNR and FQNEAQ (reference sequence). The V segment lost 5 bases and the J segment 10 bases; nucleotides outside the gene matches: 11.

The gene calls are TRBV30 and TRBJ1-2; the D is unclear. The germline gives CDR1 GTSNPN, CDR2 SVGIG (reference sequence). CDR3 length equals 14 residues. V lost 1 base to trimming and J lost 2 bases, with 11 bases between them. The CDR3 reads CAWSGRRGNYGYTF. Here the CDR3 DNA reads TGTGCCTGGAGTGGGCGCCGGGGAAACTATGGCTACACCTTC.